One T cell receptor (beta chain) is described in this entry. The record originates from a study of blood T cell repertoires in COVID-19. Adults between about 18 and 95 years of age took part from more than 20 US areas. Assignment of participants to cohorts was predicated upon participant-reported clinical history. Profiling relied on immunoSEQ multiplex PCR, and the TCRdb table lists in-frame clones only, not all of them. This table holds about 300,000 clones, approximately 88% found once. What was sequenced was PBMCs or T cells enriched from blood (not recorded which). The receptor was isolated from a man aged 60 to 75 who had recovered from COVID-19.

The CDR3 DNA is TGTGCCATCAGGACAGAGCGGGGGAACACTGAAGCTTTCTTT. It encodes CAIRTERGNTEAFF. The chain has TRBV10-3 and TRBJ1-1, with TRBD1 as a possible D gene (5 bases). The CDR3 totals 14 residues. Germline V CDR1 and CDR2: ENHRY, SYGVKD. Trimming removed 6 bases at V and 1 base at J, with 12 bases between.